The 7 T cell receptor beta chains below come from one sample, sequenced in a study of cytomegalovirus exposure and HLA in healthy donors. The primer mix had 60 Vbeta and 13 Jbeta primers. TCRdb keeps only in-frame clones here, not all; method: immunoSEQ multiplex PCR. The sample yields fewer than 80,000 clones, 67% seen once. Source material: PBMCs. These receptors were collected from a woman in her 50s in good health and CMV-seropositive.

This chain's CDR3 is CASSLRGSATGGEGYGYTF. DNA for the CDR3: TGTGCCAGCAGCTTACGTGGGTCTGCCACAGGGGGAGAGGGGTATGGCTACACCTTC. The V gene is TRBV7-9, the J gene TRBJ1-2; TRBD1 aligns across 8 bases. The CDR3 extends over 19 amino acids. V lost 2 bases to trimming and J lost 5 bases; unmatched junction nucleotides: 19. Germline V CDR1 and CDR2: SEHNR, FQNEAQ (reference sequence).

This clone was seen a few times. The chain combines TRBV28 with TRBJ2-1; 10 bases align to TRBD2. The CDR3 extends over 15 amino acids. Trimming cost V 6 bases and J 5 bases; bases outside gene matches: 7. Germline lookup yields CDR1 MDHEN and CDR2 SYDVKM. CDR3 region: CASSPFSGGNNEQFF. CDR3 coding DNA: TGTGCCAGCAGCCCCTTTAGCGGGGGGAACAATGAGCAGTTCTTC.

J is TRBJ2-5 and V is TRBV7-9, with TRBD2 identical over 11 bases. Germline CDR1 and CDR2: SEHNR and FQNEAQ (reference sequence). V lost 5 bases and J lost 5; bases outside the gene matches: 10. The CDR3 covers 16 residues. Here the CDR3 DNA reads TGTGCCAGCAGCCCAAAGACTAGCGGGGCGGTTGAGACCCAGTACTTC. This codes for CASSPKTSGAVETQYF. The full variable domain, rest sourced from reference TRBV7-9 and TRBJ2-5, is DTGVSQNPRHKITKRGQNVTFRCDPISEHNRLYWYRQTLGQGPEFLTYFQNEAQLEKSRLLSDRFSAERPKGSFSTLEIQRTEQGDSAMYLCASSPKTSGAVETQYFGPGTRLLVL.

The rearrangement uses TRBV29-1 and TRBJ1-1; D not resolved. The CDR3 is made up of 14 amino acids. Germline V gene sequence: CDR1 SQVTM, CDR2 ANQGSEA. The V gene lost 6 bases and the J gene lost 6 bases, with 20 bases spanning the gap. The CDR3 coding sequence is TGCAGCGTACGACCCCAGGCAATCGACGCTGAAGCTTTCTTT. It is translated as CSVRPQAIDAEAFF.

This clone was seen a handful of times. The J gene is TRBJ2-5, the V gene TRBV9; the match to TRBD2 covers 7 bases. The DNA end is a closer match to TRBJ2-7, so the J assignment may be wrong. The CDR3 has 16 residues. Germline CDR1 and CDR2: SGDLS and YYNGEE. The CDR3, as DNA: TGTGCCAGCAGCCTTGCCGGGGACTACACAACCTACGAGCAGTACTTC. This gives the protein CASSLAGDYTTYEQYF.

This clone was counted a single time. The V and J genes are TRBV5-1 and TRBJ2-1, with a possible D match to TRBD1 (5 bases). The germline gives CDR1 SGHRS, CDR2 YFSETQ. CDR3 length equals 15 residues. With 0 bases removed from V and 4 bases from J, the gap between germline ends came to 11 bases. The CDR3 loop reads CASSLEGREYNEQFF. CDR3 coding DNA: TGCGCCAGCAGCTTGGAAGGCAGGGAATACAATGAGCAGTTCTTC.

The chain links TRBV14 to TRBJ2-3; D unresolved. Germline V gene sequence: CDR1 SGHDN, CDR2 FVKESK. The CDR3 runs to 17 residues. V shed 0 bases and J shed 0 bases, with 13 bases lying between them. This chain's CDR3 is CASSQDWHSLSTDTQYF. In nucleotides, the CDR3 is TGTGCCAGCAGCCAAGATTGGCACAGTCTAAGCACAGATACGCAGTATTTT. Drawing the rest from reference TRBV14 and TRBJ2-3, the complete variable domain is EAGVTQFPSHSVIEKGQTVTLRCDPISGHDNLYWYRRVMGKEIKFLLHFVKESKQDESGMPNNRFLAERTGGTYSTLKVQPAELEDSGVYFCASSQDWHSLSTDTQYFGPGTRLTVL.